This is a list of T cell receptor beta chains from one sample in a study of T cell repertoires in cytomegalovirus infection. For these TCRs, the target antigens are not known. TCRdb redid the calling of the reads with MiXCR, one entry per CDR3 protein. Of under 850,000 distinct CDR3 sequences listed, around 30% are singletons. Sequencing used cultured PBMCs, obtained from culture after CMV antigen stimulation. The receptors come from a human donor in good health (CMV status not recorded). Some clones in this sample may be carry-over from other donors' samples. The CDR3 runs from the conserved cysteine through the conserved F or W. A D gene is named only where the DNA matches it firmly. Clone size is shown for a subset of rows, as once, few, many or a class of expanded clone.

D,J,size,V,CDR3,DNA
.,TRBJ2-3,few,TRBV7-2,CASSLVGGQGDTQYF,TGTGCCAGCAGCTTAGTCGGGGGGCAGGGAGATACGCAGTATTTT
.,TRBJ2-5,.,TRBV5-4,CASSYGRPETQYF,TGTGCCAGCAGCTATGGCCGGCCGGAGACCCAGTACTTC
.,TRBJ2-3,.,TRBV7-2,CASSWQGGGTDTQYF,TGTGCCAGCAGTTGGCAGGGAGGAGGCACAGATACGCAGTATTTT
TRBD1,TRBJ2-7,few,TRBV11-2,CASSPGQGYSDEQYF,TGTGCCAGCAGCCCCGGACAGGGTTATTCGGACGAGCAGTACTTC
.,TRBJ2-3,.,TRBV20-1,CSARDQVDTQYF,TGCAGTGCTAGAGATCAGGTAGATACGCAGTATTTT
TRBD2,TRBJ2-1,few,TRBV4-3,CASSQDLGGRAYNEQFF,TGCGCCAGCAGCCAAGATCTCGGGGGGAGGGCTTACAATGAGCAGTTCTTC
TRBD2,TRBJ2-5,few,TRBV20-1,CSARGPGGETQYF,TGCAGTGCTAGGGGTCCGGGAGGAGAGACCCAGTACTTC
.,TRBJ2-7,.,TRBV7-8,CASSPHSRAYEQYF,TGTGCCAGCAGCCCGCACTCCCGGGCTTACGAGCAGTACTTC
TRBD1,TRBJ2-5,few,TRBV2,CASRVDRAETQYF,TGTGCCAGCAGAGTGGACAGGGCGGAGACCCAGTACTTC
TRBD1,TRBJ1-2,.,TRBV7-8,CASSLEDRGHYGYTF,TGTGCCAGCAGCTTAGAGGACAGGGGTCACTATGGCTACACCTTC
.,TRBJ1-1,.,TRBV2,CASNQQGLGTNTEAFF,TGTGCCAGCAACCAACAGGGTCTGGGGACGAACACTGAAGCTTTCTTT
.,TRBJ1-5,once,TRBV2,CASRGGGAQPQHF,TGTGCCAGCAGAGGGGGAGGAGCTCAGCCCCAGCATTTT
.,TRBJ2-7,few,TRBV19,CASSIAGGATSYEQYF,TGTGCCAGTAGTATAGCTGGGGGGGCTACCTCCTACGAGCAGTACTTC
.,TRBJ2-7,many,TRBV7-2,CASSYRGGPVPGTDSSYEQYF,TGTGCCAGCAGCTATCGTGGTGGGCCCGTACCCGGGACCGACAGCTCCTACGAGCAGTACTTC
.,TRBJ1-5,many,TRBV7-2,CASSLGVNNQPQHF,TGTGCCAGCAGCTTAGGGGTTAACAATCAGCCCCAGCATTTT
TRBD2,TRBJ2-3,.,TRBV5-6,CASSLVTSGGPDTQYF,TGTGCCAGCAGCTTGGTGACTAGCGGGGGCCCAGATACGCAGTATTTT
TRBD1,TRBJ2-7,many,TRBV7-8,CASSYRDRGYEQYF,TGTGCCAGCAGCTACCGGGACAGGGGCTACGAGCAGTACTTC
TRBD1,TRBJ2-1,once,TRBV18,CASSPWTGPYNEQFF,TGTGCCAGCTCACCATGGACAGGGCCTTACAATGAGCAGTTCTTC
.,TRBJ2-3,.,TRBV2,CATGPDSVSTDTQYF,TGTGCCACTGGACCGGACAGCGTTAGCACAGATACGCAGTATTTT
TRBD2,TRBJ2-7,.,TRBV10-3,CAISDSSGPYEQYF,TGTGCCATCAGTGATTCTAGCGGGCCCTACGAGCAGTACTTC
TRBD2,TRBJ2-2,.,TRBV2,CASSPPGLAGSGELFF,TGTGCCAGCAGTCCACCGGGACTAGCGGGCTCGGGGGAGCTGTTTTTT
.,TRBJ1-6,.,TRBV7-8,CASSLAGFSAGNSPLHF,TGTGCCAGCAGCTTAGCTGGGTTCAGTGCGGGAAATTCACCCCTCCACTTT
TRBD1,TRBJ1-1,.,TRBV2,CATIQGESVQGAFF,TGTGCCACCATACAGGGGGAATCTGTACAAGGAGCTTTCTTT
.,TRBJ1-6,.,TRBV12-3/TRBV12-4,CASSRDGDSPLHF,TGTGCCAGCTCCAGGGACGGGGATTCACCCCTCCACTTT
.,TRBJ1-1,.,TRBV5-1,CASSLAVLEGPNTEAFF,TGCGCCAGCAGCTTGGCCGTACTAGAGGGGCCGAACACTGAAGCTTTCTTT
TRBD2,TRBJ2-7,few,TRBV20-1,CSAVLAKSSYEQYF,TGCAGTGCGGTACTAGCGAAAAGCTCCTACGAGCAGTACTTC
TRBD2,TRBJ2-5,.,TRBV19,CASRGLAGATYQETQYF,TGTGCCAGTAGAGGACTAGCGGGGGCCACGTACCAAGAGACCCAGTACTTC
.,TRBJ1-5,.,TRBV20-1,CSAGDSSGSSNQPQHF,TGCAGTGCTGGGGACTCCTCTGGCAGCAGCAATCAGCCCCAGCATTTT
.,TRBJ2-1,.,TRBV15,CATSRSPANEQFF,TGTGCCACCAGCAGATCTCCTGCCAATGAGCAGTTCTTC
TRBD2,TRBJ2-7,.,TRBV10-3,CAIKDGGGSGDEQYF,TGTGCCATCAAGGACGGGGGGGGTTCGGGCGACGAGCAGTACTTC
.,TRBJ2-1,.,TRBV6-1,CASSEARLPQFF,TGTGCCAGCAGTGAAGCTAGGTTACCGCAGTTCTTC
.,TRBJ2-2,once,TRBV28,CASSFGGENTGELFF,TGTGCCAGCAGTTTCGGCGGGGAGAACACCGGGGAGCTGTTTTTT
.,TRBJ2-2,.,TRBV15,CATSRDRGSNTGELFF,TGTGCCACCAGCAGAGACCGGGGAAGTAACACCGGGGAGCTGTTTTTT
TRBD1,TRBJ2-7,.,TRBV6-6,CASQFNRGITYEQYF,TGTGCCAGTCAATTCAACAGGGGGATTACCTACGAGCAGTACTTC
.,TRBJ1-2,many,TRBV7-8,CASSLAGGIYGYTF,TGTGCCAGCAGCTTAGCGGGGGGAATTTATGGCTACACCTTC
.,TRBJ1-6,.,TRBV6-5,CASADNFNSPLHF,TGTGCCAGCGCGGACAATTTTAATTCACCCCTCCACTTT
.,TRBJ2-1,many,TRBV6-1,CASSPVSSYNEQFF,TGTGCCAGCAGCCCCGTTAGCTCCTACAATGAGCAGTTCTTC
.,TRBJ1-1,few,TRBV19,CASSTSIGGTEAFF,TGTGCCAGTAGTACCTCCATTGGGGGCACTGAAGCTTTCTTT
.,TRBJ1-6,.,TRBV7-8,CASSPDIGLSPLHF,TGTGCCAGCAGCCCGGACATTGGACTCTCACCCCTCCACTTT
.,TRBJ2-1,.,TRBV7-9,CASSLVNTHNEQFF,TGTGCCAGCAGCTTAGTGAACACTCACAATGAGCAGTTCTTC
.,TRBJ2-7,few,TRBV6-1,CASSERQNYEQYF,TGTGCCAGCAGTGAAAGACAGAACTACGAGCAGTACTTC
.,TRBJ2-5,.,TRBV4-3,CASSDRSGTQYF,TGCGCCAGCAGCGACCGATCCGGGACCCAGTACTTC
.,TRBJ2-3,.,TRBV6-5,CAAQYSLEDTQYF,TGTGCCGCGCAGTACTCCTTGGAGGATACGCAGTATTTT
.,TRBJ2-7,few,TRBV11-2,CASTLRGSNYEQYF,TGTGCCAGCACCCTCCGGGGCTCCAACTACGAGCAGTACTTC
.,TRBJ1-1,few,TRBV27,CASSFGGAMNTEAFF,TGTGCCAGCAGCTTTGGGGGGGCAATGAACACTGAAGCTTTCTTT
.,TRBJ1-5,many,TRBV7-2,CASSLGTPNQPQHF,TGTGCCAGCAGCTTGGGGACTCCTAATCAGCCCCAGCATTTT
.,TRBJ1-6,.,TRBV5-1,CASSLAGFSPLHF,TGCGCCAGCAGCCTCGCAGGGTTTTCACCCCTCCACTTT
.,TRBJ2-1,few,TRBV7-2,CASSPDWSGHNEQFF,TGTGCCAGCAGCCCGGACTGGAGTGGCCACAATGAGCAGTTCTTC
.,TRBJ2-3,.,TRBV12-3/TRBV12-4,CASSPTGVGGADTQYF,TGTGCCAGCAGTCCCACCGGCGTCGGAGGGGCAGATACGCAGTATTTT
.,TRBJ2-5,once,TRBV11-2,CASNPGSQETQYF,TGTGCCAGCAACCCCGGCAGTCAAGAGACCCAGTACTTC
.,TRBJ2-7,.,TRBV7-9,CASSHTGSEQYF,TGTGCCAGCAGCCACACAGGGAGCGAGCAGTACTTC
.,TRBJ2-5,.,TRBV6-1,CASSWLQNINQETQYF,TGTGCCAGCAGTTGGTTGCAGAATATTAACCAAGAGACCCAGTACTTC
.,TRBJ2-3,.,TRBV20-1,CSARSGRSGTDTQYF,TGCAGTGCTAGATCCGGACGATCAGGGACAGATACGCAGTATTTT